Included here is one TCR beta chain sequence, with context. Its specificity is unknown. The sample has other DNA sequences that encode this CDR3 too. The method was immunoSEQ multiplex PCR; TCRdb's version includes in-frame clones alone and lacks a portion of them. This sample carries 20,000 to 30,000 clones, 83% of them seen once, and the ten largest clones take under 9.5%. The entry originates in a study of OX40 agonist ivuxolimab in advanced cancers. At the level of the study: Patients were infused with ivuxolimab every 2 weeks at 0.01 to 10 mg/kg. Points from the study as a whole: Dosing at 0.1 to 3.0 mg/kg was accompanied by clonal expansion of CD4+ and CD8+ blood T cells by week 6. Part of the nonresponder group also had normalized T-cell clonal expansion that was low.

Prior autoimmune disease or systemic immunosuppression barred patients. V was shortened by 1 base and J by 0 bases, with 9 bases between the two germline ends. Germline V gives CDR1 MGHRA, CDR2 YSYEKL. The CDR3 runs to 15 residues. The V gene is TRBV4-1, the J gene TRBJ1-1; D not certain. The sequencing here drew on CD4+ or CD8+ T cells sorted from blood, taken in a trial of the OX40 agonist ivuxolimab. The clonotype comes from an adult with an advanced solid tumor such as melanoma, head and neck, liver or kidney cancer. The CDR3 sequence: CASSQASTVNTEAFF. In DNA, the CDR3 is TGCGCCAGCAGCCAAGCGTCGACGGTGAACACTGAAGCTTTCTTT.